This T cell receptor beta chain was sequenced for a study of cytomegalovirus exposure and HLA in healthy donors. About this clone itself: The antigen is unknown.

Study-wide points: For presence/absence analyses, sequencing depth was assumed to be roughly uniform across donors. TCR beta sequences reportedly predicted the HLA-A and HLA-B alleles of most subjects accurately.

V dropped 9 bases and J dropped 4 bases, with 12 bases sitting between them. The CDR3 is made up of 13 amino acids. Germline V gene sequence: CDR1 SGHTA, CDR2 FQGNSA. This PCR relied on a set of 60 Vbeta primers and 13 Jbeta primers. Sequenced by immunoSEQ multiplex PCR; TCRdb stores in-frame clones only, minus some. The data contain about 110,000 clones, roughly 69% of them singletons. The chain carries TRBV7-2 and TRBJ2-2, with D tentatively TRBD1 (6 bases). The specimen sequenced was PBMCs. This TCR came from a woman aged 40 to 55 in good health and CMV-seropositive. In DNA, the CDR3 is TGTGCCAGGTCAGGGGACGGCACCGGGGAGCTGTTTTTT. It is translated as CARSGDGTGELFF.